This T cell receptor beta chain originates from a study of blood T cell repertoires in COVID-19. Germline V gives CDR1 DFQATT, CDR2 SNEGSKA (reference sequence). The CDR3 runs to 11 residues. The V end lost 3 bases, the J end lost 6 bases, and 5 bases lay between the germline ends. Repertoires were generated with immunoSEQ multiplex PCR, while TCRdb's copy carries only in-frame clones and drops some. The sample has under 150,000 clones, 80% to 85% seen once. This clonotype was sampled from a woman aged 55-70 years with active or convalescent COVID-19. This chain links TRBV20-1 with TRBJ1-4; D is ambiguous. Sequencing was performed on peripheral blood. The CDR3 sequence: CSASGYEKLFF. The CDR3, as DNA: TGCAGTGCTAGCGGGTATGAAAAACTGTTTTTT.